This paragraph reports one T cell receptor beta chain. The entry originates in a study of Tregs in tolerant kidney transplant recipients. In germline, CDR1 is KGHSH, CDR2 LQKENI. This CDR3 region has 15 residues. V lost 3 bases to trimming and J lost 5 bases; unmatched junction nucleotides: 8. Mixed chimerism was transient after nonmyeloablative marrow transplants from related graft donors. Only in-frame clones appear in the TCRdb table, and some are missing; sequencing was by immunoSEQ multiplex PCR. This table has fewer than 95,000 clones, 80% to 95% appearing once. The source was CD4+ T cells from blood (PBMCs), collected 12 months after the transplant. The chain is built from TRBV18 and TRBJ1-1; 8 nucleotides align to TRBD1. This receptor was identified in a human patient who received a combined kidney and bone marrow transplant. Certain T cells may be donor cells from the graft. CDR3 residues: CASSPPRGRGTEAFF. The CDR3 DNA reads as TGTGCCAGCTCACCGCCCAGGGGGCGCGGAACTGAAGCTTTCTTT.